A single sample is the source of the 31 T cell receptor beta chains below, sequenced in a study of brain T cells in children with intractable seizures. Some clones are missing from TCRdb's copy, which holds only in-frame ones; the method was immunoSEQ multiplex PCR. The data hold hundreds of thousands of clones, with about 94% observed a single time. Time point noted: blood from clinic visit 5 months post-surgery; TSC patient then seizure free. Sequencing was performed on peripheral blood, taken about 5 months after surgery. These receptors all stem from a boy younger than two with tuberous sclerosis and intractable seizures.

V usage is TRBV4-2 and J usage is TRBJ1-1; tentatively, D is TRBD1 (5 bases). CDR1 and CDR2 from the germline V gene are LGHNA and YNFKEQ. There are 16 residues in the CDR3. The V end was cut by 1 base, the J end by 5 bases, with 17 bases between. The CDR3 protein is CASSQGGHLRDTEAFF. In DNA, the CDR3 is TGTGCCAGCAGCCAAGGCGGACACTTACGGGATACTGAAGCTTTCTTT.

V is TRBV7-9 and J is TRBJ2-7; possibly TRBD2 for D (7 bases). CDR1 SEHNR and CDR2 FQNEAQ come from the germline V gene (reference sequence). CDR3 length: 15 amino acids. The ends were cut back, 2 bases at V and 9 bases at J, with 20 bases in the middle. The chain's CDR3 is CASSLSPMSGDTQYF. The CDR3 DNA follows: TGTGCCAGCAGCTTATCTCCGATGAGCGGGGACACGCAGTACTTC.

The J gene is TRBJ2-1, the V gene TRBV7-3; no clear D. CDR3 size: 13 residues. Trimming left V 1 base short and J 6 bases short, with 7 bases between. Germline CDR1 SGHTA, CDR2 FQGTGA. CDR3 sequence reads: CASSLSLSNEQFF. In nucleotides, the CDR3 is TGTGCCAGCAGCTTAAGTCTGTCCAATGAGCAGTTCTTC.

This chain joins TRBV5-6 and TRBJ2-3, with D uncertain. The CDR3 has 17 residues. V lost 4 bases and J 6 bases, leaving 24 bases between the germline ends. Per the germline V gene, CDR1 is SGHDT and CDR2 is YYEEEE. CDR3 amino acids: CASSGPGPSITPDTQYF. CDR3 nucleotide sequence: TGTGCCAGCAGCGGACCCGGGCCTTCAATTACCCCGGATACGCAGTATTTT.

The chain couples TRBV7-9 to TRBJ1-2; 8 bases align to TRBD1. The CDR3 loop spans 14 amino acids. Germline V gene lookup returns CDR1 SEHNR and CDR2 FQNEAQ (reference sequence). With 1 base clipped from V and 8 bases from J, the junction kept 6 bases outside the gene matches. The CDR3 here is CASSLEVTGEGYTF. The CDR3 bases are TGTGCCAGCAGCTTAGAGGTGACAGGGGAAGGCTACACCTTC.

V usage is TRBV11-1 and J usage is TRBJ2-7; no clear D gene. V lost 1 base and J lost 7, with 17 bases in between. The CDR3 is 15 amino acids. Germline V gene sequence: CDR1 SGHAT, CDR2 FQDESV (reference sequence). CDR3 region: CASSLGAFPGREQYF. The CDR3 DNA reads TGTGCCAGCAGCTTAGGGGCCTTCCCTGGACGAGAGCAGTACTTC. The full variable domain, completed using reference TRBV11-1 and TRBJ2-7, is EAEVAQSPRYKITEKSQAVAFWCDPISGHATLYWYRQILGQGPELLVQFQDESVVDDSQLPKDRFSAERLKGVDSTLKIQPAELGDSAMYLCASSLGAFPGREQYFGPGTRLTVT.

The chain joins TRBV6-5 to TRBJ2-1; 12 positions match TRBD1. The CDR3 has 15 amino acids. Per the germline V gene, CDR1 is MNHEY and CDR2 is SVGAGI. Trimming removed 4 bases from V and 8 bases from J; junction bases left unmatched: 6. CDR3 nucleotide sequence: TGTGCCAGCAGTTTAAGGTGGGACAGGGGGCATGAGCAGTTCTTC. Translating gives CASSLRWDRGHEQFF.

The genes are TRBV18 and TRBJ2-5; D gene uncertain. In germline, CDR1 is KGHSH, CDR2 LQKENI. Trimming shortened V by 6 bases and J by 2 bases, and 4 bases separated the two germline ends. The CDR3 is 11 residues long. CDR3: CASSGQETQYF. In DNA form, the CDR3 reads TGTGCCAGCTCTGGACAAGAGACCCAGTACTTC.

The chain links TRBV6-5 to TRBJ2-7, with D possibly TRBD1 on 5 matching bases. This CDR3 is built from 13 residues. CDR1 and CDR2 from the germline V gene are MNHEY and SVGAGI. V dropped 8 bases and J dropped 2 bases, with 13 bases sitting between them. CDR3 sequence (DNA): TGTGCCAGCCGCCAAGCAGGGACCTACGAGCAGTACTTC. Translated, it gives CASRQAGTYEQYF.

The chain combines TRBV6-4 with TRBJ1-2, with 9 bases identical to TRBD1. The CDR3 is 14 amino acids. Germline CDR1 MRHNA, CDR2 SNTAGT. The V and J ends lost 3 bases and 4 bases, in that order; junction bases with no gene match: 3. The CDR3 here is CASSETTGGYGYTF. CDR3 coding DNA: TGTGCCAGCAGTGAGACGACAGGGGGCTATGGCTACACCTTC.

The chain is built from TRBV4-2 and TRBJ2-7; 10 bases are a match to TRBD1. The germline V gene encodes CDR1 LGHNA and CDR2 YNFKEQ. Trimming cost V 3 bases and J 2 bases; bases outside gene matches: 7. The CDR3 sequence is 16 residues long. The CDR3 bases are TGTGCCAGCAGCCACCGCCGGGACAGGGGCGCCTACGAGCAGTACTTC. It specifies CASSHRRDRGAYEQYF.

The chain links TRBV14 to TRBJ1-2; D call uncertain. The V end was cut by 4 bases, the J end by 5 bases, with 23 bases between. Germline V gene data show CDR1 as SGHDN and CDR2 as FVKESK. The CDR3 totals 17 residues. The CDR3 is CASSPGKMWTELYGYTF. The CDR3 nucleotides are TGTGCCAGCAGCCCAGGAAAGATGTGGACGGAGCTTTATGGCTACACCTTC.

The chain is built from TRBV10-3 and TRBJ2-2; maybe TRBD2 (6 bases). Trimming took off 2 bases at V and 4 bases at J, with 14 bases between the two ends. The CDR3 totals 16 residues. The germline gives CDR1 ENHRY, CDR2 SYGVKD. CDR3 nucleotides: TGTGCCATCAGTGAGCGAGACGGGAGAATCACCGGGGAGCTGTTTTTT. It encodes CAISERDGRITGELFF.

This sequence joins TRBV7-8 and TRBJ2-1; TRBD2 matches 9 bases. Per the germline V gene, CDR1 is SGHVS and CDR2 is FQNEAQ. CDR3 length: 15 residues. Unmatched junction bases numbered 5, after V lost 5 bases and J lost 3 bases. The CDR3 DNA reads TGTGCCAGCAGCCTACTAGCGGGTGGCTACAATGAGCAGTTCTTC. Protein product: CASSLLAGGYNEQFF.

This clone was seen only once. The chain has TRBV6-5 and TRBJ1-2; perhaps TRBD1 as D (6 bases). With 4 bases removed from V and 8 bases from J, the gap between germline ends came to 20 bases. The CDR3 covers 15 residues. CDR1 is MNHEY, CDR2 SVGAGI, per germline. CDR3 amino acids: CASSSHGGPDAGYTF. The CDR3, as DNA: TGTGCCAGCAGTTCCCACGGGGGGCCCGATGCAGGCTACACCTTC.

The rearrangement uses TRBV27 and TRBJ1-5; possibly TRBD1 for D (6 bases). This CDR3 has 17 amino acids. V dropped 3 bases and J dropped 3 bases, with 18 bases sitting between them. CDR1 and CDR2 from the germline V gene are MNHEY and SMNVEV (reference sequence). The CDR3 protein is CASSFQNRERVNQPQHF. In DNA form, the CDR3 reads TGTGCCAGCAGTTTCCAAAACAGGGAAAGGGTCAATCAGCCCCAGCATTTT.

The chain uses TRBV4-1 and TRBJ2-2; D might be TRBD1 or TRBD2, each matching 6 bases. CDR3 length equals 14 residues. V was pared by 6 bases and J by 1 base, with 9 bases between. Germline CDR1 is MGHRA and CDR2 is YSYEKL. CDR3 in DNA: TGCGCCAGCAGGGAGGGGGGGAACACCGGGGAGCTGTTTTTT. Translating it yields CASREGGNTGELFF.

The chain has TRBV7-2 and TRBJ1-2; D is ambiguous. The CDR3 runs to 14 residues. The ends were cut back, 1 base at V and 7 bases at J, with 13 bases in the middle. The V gene's germline CDR1 is SGHTA and CDR2 FQGNSA. CDR3 nucleotides: TGTGCCAGCAGCTTAGTAGCACAGACTATTGGCTACACCTTC. It encodes CASSLVAQTIGYTF.

The V gene is TRBV5-4, the J gene TRBJ2-1, with unresolved D. Looked up from germline, CDR1 is SGHNT and CDR2 is YYREEE (reference sequence). The CDR3 covers 11 residues. V dropped 4 bases and J dropped 8 bases, with 7 bases sitting between them. The DNA for the CDR3 is TGTGCCAGCAGCGCCGCCCATGAGCAGTTCTTC. Translated: CASSAAHEQFF.

The chain uses TRBV20-1 and TRBJ2-3; 9 nucleotides line up with TRBD2. V trimming: 3 bases; J trimming: 4 bases; junction bases outside the gene matches: 8. The V gene's germline CDR1 is DFQATT and CDR2 SNEGSKA (reference sequence). The CDR3 loop spans 15 amino acids. The CDR3 bases are TGCAGTGCTAGTATCGCGGGGGGGCCCTCAGATACGCAGTATTTT. It encodes CSASIAGGPSDTQYF.

CDR3 DNA sequence: TGTGCCAGTAGTACCAAGGGGCGGATGGCCAAAAACATTCAGTACTTC. This gives the protein CASSTKGRMAKNIQYF. V and J are TRBV19 and TRBJ2-4; TRBD1 might be the D (5 bases). The germline V and J ends were trimmed by 4 bases and 1 base, with 14 bases remaining between them. This CDR3 spans 16 amino acids. The germline V gene encodes CDR1 LNHDA and CDR2 SQIVND (reference sequence).

The rearrangement links TRBV6-5 to TRBJ1-5; D is undetermined. The CDR3 runs to 13 residues. V lost 6 bases and J 4 bases, leaving 10 bases between the germline ends. From germline, CDR1 is MNHEY and CDR2 SVGAGI. The CDR3 region has the DNA TGTGCCAGCAGCTACGGGGTTAATCAGCCCCAGCATTTT. It yields the protein CASSYGVNQPQHF.

V usage is TRBV11-3 and J usage is TRBJ2-1; 8 nucleotides line up with TRBD2. Germline trimming cut 2 bases from V and 10 bases from J; bases unmatched to any gene: 7. The CDR3 contains 14 residues. From germline, CDR1 is SGHNT and CDR2 YENEEA. The CDR3 spells CASSLRSGRREQFF. CDR3 sequence (DNA): TGTGCCAGCAGCTTACGAAGCGGGAGAAGAGAGCAGTTCTTC.

CDR3 in DNA: TGTGCCAGCAGTTACTCGATATCAGGGAGACAGGGCTACACCTTC. Protein product: CASSYSISGRQGYTF. V usage is TRBV6-5 and J usage is TRBJ1-2; perhaps TRBD1 as D (5 bases). This CDR3 is built from 15 residues. CDR1 is MNHEY and CDR2 is SVGAGI in the germline V gene. Trimming took 0 bases from V and 8 from J, leaving 16 bases between them.

This chain uses TRBV7-3 with TRBJ2-7; no clear D gene. The germline V gene has CDR1 SGHTA and CDR2 FQGTGA. Trimming took off 2 bases at V and 7 bases at J, with 12 bases between the two ends. This CDR3 comprises 13 residues. The chain's CDR3 is CASSLSGPGEQYF. CDR3 DNA sequence: TGTGCCAGCAGCTTATCCGGACCCGGGGAGCAGTACTTC.

The chain has TRBV4-1 and TRBJ2-7, with D perhaps TRBD1 or TRBD2 (6 bases each). V shed 0 bases and J shed 1 base, with 16 bases lying between them. Germline loops: CDR1 MGHRA, CDR2 YSYEKL. This CDR3 comprises 17 residues. CDR3 coding DNA: TGCGCCAGCAGCCAAGAGGGGGCGGGATCAGTGTCCTACGAGCAGTACTTC. It translates to CASSQEGAGSVSYEQYF.

The gene calls are TRBV28 and TRBJ1-1; D is ambiguous. The CDR3 is 12 amino acids. V lost 5 bases, J lost 0 bases, and 4 bases lay in between. Germline V lookup: CDR1 MDHEN, CDR2 SYDVKM. The DNA of the CDR3 is TGTGCCAGCAGTCATATGAACACTGAAGCTTTCTTT. Its translation is CASSHMNTEAFF.

The rearrangement joins TRBV13 to TRBJ2-7, with D perhaps TRBD1 or TRBD2 (6 bases each). Trimming left V 4 bases short and J 0 bases short, with 16 bases between. Germline values: CDR1 PRHDT, CDR2 FYEKMQ (reference sequence). The CDR3 runs to 16 residues. CDR3 protein: CASSYSRRGVSYEQYF. As DNA, the CDR3 is TGTGCCAGCAGCTACAGTCGAAGGGGGGTCTCCTACGAGCAGTACTTC.

The V gene is TRBV10-1, the J gene TRBJ2-2; 11 nucleotides line up with TRBD1. The CDR3 has 14 residues. V lost 6 bases and J lost 6; bases outside the gene matches: 3. Germline V CDR1 and CDR2: WNHNN, SYGVQD (reference sequence). The CDR3, as DNA: TGCGCCAGCAGCGGGACAGGGGGGGCCGGGGAGCTGTTTTTT. It yields the protein CASSGTGGAGELFF.

V gene TRBV9 combines with J gene TRBJ1-5; weak D call: TRBD1 (6 bases). Per germline, CDR1 SGDLS and CDR2 YYNGEE. The length of the CDR3 is 18 residues. The V and J ends lost 0 bases and 3 bases respectively, with 19 bases between them. This CDR3 reads CASSVVSRGPRLNQPQHF. The DNA for the CDR3 is TGTGCCAGCAGCGTAGTCTCCAGGGGACCTCGGCTCAATCAGCCCCAGCATTTT.

This rearrangement joins TRBV28 to TRBJ2-7; 8 bases align to TRBD2. The CDR3 spans 12 residues. CDR1 is MDHEN and CDR2 is SYDVKM in the germline V gene. The trim removed 8 bases at V and 3 bases at J, leaving 3 bases unmatched. The CDR3 is CASSSGSYEQYF. In DNA, the CDR3 is TGTGCCAGCTCCAGCGGGAGCTACGAGCAGTACTTC.